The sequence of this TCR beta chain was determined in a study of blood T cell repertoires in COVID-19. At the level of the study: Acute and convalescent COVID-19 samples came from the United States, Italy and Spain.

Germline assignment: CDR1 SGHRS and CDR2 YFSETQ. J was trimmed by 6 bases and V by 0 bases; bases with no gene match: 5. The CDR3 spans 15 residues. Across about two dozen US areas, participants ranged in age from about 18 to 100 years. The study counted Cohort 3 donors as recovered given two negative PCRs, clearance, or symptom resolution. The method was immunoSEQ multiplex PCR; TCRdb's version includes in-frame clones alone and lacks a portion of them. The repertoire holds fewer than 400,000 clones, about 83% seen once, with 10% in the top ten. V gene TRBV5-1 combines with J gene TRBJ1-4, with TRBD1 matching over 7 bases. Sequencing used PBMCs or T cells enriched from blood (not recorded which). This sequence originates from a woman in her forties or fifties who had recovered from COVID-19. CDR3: CASSLDGTEYEKLFF. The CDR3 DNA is TGCGCCAGCAGCTTGGATGGGACAGAGTATGAAAAACTGTTTTTT.